The rows below give T cell receptor beta chains drawn from one sample of a study of blood T cells in healthy people across ages. TCRdb analysed the 5' RACE reads with MiXCR anew, one entry per CDR3 protein. The sample records around 690,000 distinct CDR3 sequences, under 65% being singletons. Material for sequencing was blood. These receptors originate from a man aged 55 to 70 in good health. CDR3s include the opening cysteine and the closing phenylalanine or tryptophan. The D gene is left open where the match is weak. Size is stated for part of the rows, as once, few or many counts, or as a class when the clone is expanded.

D gene	clone size	V gene	J gene	CDR3 protein	CDR3 DNA
TRBD2	NA	TRBV12-3/TRBV12-4	TRBJ2-7	CASRTTGTSGEQYF	TGTGCCAGCAGAACCACCGGGACTAGCGGCGAGCAGTACTTC
NA	few	TRBV6-6	TRBJ2-5	CASTDVGRGGTQYF	TGTGCCAGCACCGACGTGGGGAGAGGAGGGACCCAGTACTTC
NA	few	TRBV20-1	TRBJ1-2	CSAVPPSHYGYTF	TGCAGTGCTGTCCCCCCTAGTCACTATGGCTACACCTTC
NA	few	TRBV2	TRBJ2-7	CASTRQVSYEQYF	TGTGCCAGCACCCGACAGGTTTCCTACGAGCAGTACTTC
TRBD1	NA	TRBV7-2	TRBJ1-1	CASSAQQGGEAFF	TGTGCCAGCAGCGCTCAACAGGGGGGTGAAGCTTTCTTT
TRBD2	NA	TRBV5-1	TRBJ2-5	CASSLDPGSGVGETQYF	TGCGCCAGCAGCTTGGACCCGGGTAGCGGGGTTGGAGAGACCCAGTACTTC
NA	NA	TRBV29-1	TRBJ1-6	CSAPPSSYNSPLHF	TGCAGCGCCCCCCCGAGCTCCTATAATTCACCCCTCCACTTT
NA	NA	TRBV6-2/TRBV6-3	TRBJ1-5	CASSPTRARPQHF	TGTGCCAGCAGTCCGACCCGGGCTCGGCCCCAGCATTTT
TRBD2	few	TRBV20-1	TRBJ2-3	CSARKAGVADTQYF	TGCAGTGCTAGAAAAGCGGGGGTGGCAGATACGCAGTATTTT
NA	NA	TRBV5-5	TRBJ2-5	CATQLVVGETQYF	TGTGCCACCCAACTAGTTGTCGGAGAGACCCAGTACTTC
NA	once	TRBV6-6	TRBJ2-7	CASSYSSSGSSYEQYF	TGTGCCAGCAGTTACTCGTCCAGCGGTAGCTCCTACGAGCAGTACTTC
TRBD1	NA	TRBV6-1	TRBJ1-2	CASSEAVGQVWDYGYTF	TGTGCCAGCAGTGAAGCAGTGGGACAGGTCTGGGACTATGGCTACACCTTC
NA	NA	TRBV6-1	TRBJ2-5	CASTGVQTQYF	TGTGCCAGCACAGGTGTTCAGACCCAGTACTTC
TRBD1	NA	TRBV5-1	TRBJ2-1	CASSLYTGDNEQFF	TGCGCCAGCAGCTTGTATACAGGGGACAATGAGCAGTTCTTC
NA	NA	TRBV27	TRBJ2-5	CASSSSGTEETQYF	TGTGCCAGCAGTTCCTCCGGGACGGAAGAGACCCAGTACTTC
NA	NA	TRBV9	TRBJ1-2	CASSPRGGTYGYTF	TGTGCCAGCAGCCCCCGGGGAGGGACCTATGGCTACACCTTC
NA	NA	TRBV29-1	TRBJ1-2	CSVETGLGYTF	TGCAGCGTTGAAACGGGTCTGGGCTACACCTTC
NA	few	TRBV24-1	TRBJ2-1	CATSDSQGSSYNEQFF	TGTGCCACCAGTGATTCCCAGGGGAGCTCCTACAATGAGCAGTTCTTC
TRBD2	NA	TRBV5-1	TRBJ2-1	CASSLGSGGAGKQFF	TGCGCCAGCAGCTTGGGTAGCGGGGGGGCGGGCAAGCAGTTCTTC
NA	NA	TRBV4-2	TRBJ2-3	CASSQVETNTQYF	TGTGCCAGCAGCCAAGTTGAAACCAATACGCAGTATTTT
NA	many	TRBV20-1	TRBJ2-7	CSASRTDYEQYF	TGCAGTGCTAGTAGGACAGATTACGAGCAGTACTTC
TRBD2	NA	TRBV5-4	TRBJ2-3	CASSPRTSGGAQYF	TGTGCCAGCAGCCCGCGGACTAGCGGGGGTGCGCAGTATTTT
TRBD1	NA	TRBV11-2	TRBJ1-2	CASSAQGSNYGYTF	TGTGCCAGCAGCGCACAGGGGTCTAACTATGGCTACACCTTC
NA	NA	TRBV7-9	TRBJ2-4	CASSLALGNIQYF	TGTGCCAGCAGCTTAGCCCTAGGCAACATTCAGTACTTC
TRBD1	NA	TRBV6-5	TRBJ2-7	CASSWDRATAYEQYF	TGTGCCAGCAGTTGGGACAGGGCCACAGCCTACGAGCAGTACTTC
TRBD2	NA	TRBV2	TRBJ2-1	CASRERGGSYNEQFF	TGTGCCAGCAGGGAGCGGGGGGGTTCCTACAATGAGCAGTTCTTC
NA	NA	TRBV28	TRBJ2-1	CASSGVGDEQFF	TGTGCCAGCAGCGGGGTGGGGGATGAGCAGTTCTTC
NA	NA	TRBV12-3/TRBV12-4	TRBJ2-4	CASSFADTQYFGPGTQYF	NA
NA	NA	TRBV25-1	TRBJ2-5	CASSDRMINEQYF	TGTGCCAGCAGTGACAGGATGATCAATGAGCAGTACTTC
TRBD1	NA	TRBV7-9	TRBJ2-5	CASSLTRGQRETQYF	TGTGCCAGCAGCTTAACGAGGGGGCAACGAGAGACCCAGTACTTC
TRBD1	NA	TRBV6-4	TRBJ1-1	CASSLDREGKAFF	TGTGCCAGCAGTCTTGACAGGGAGGGAAAAGCTTTCTTT
TRBD1	NA	TRBV29-1	TRBJ1-4	CSVDRDRGPADEKLFF	TGCAGCGTTGACCGGGACAGGGGGCCGGCGGATGAAAAACTGTTTTTT